Presented here are 10 T cell receptor beta chains from one specimen sequenced in a study of type 1 and type 2 diabetes patients. PCR was run on genomic DNA. A primer set of 30 forward and 13 reverse primers amplified the CDR3. A single record per CDR3 protein comes from TCRdb applying MiXCR to the multiplex PCR reads. The sample holds 280,000 or so distinct CDR3 sequences, roughly 44% seen once. Sequenced input: peripheral blood mononuclear cells (PBMCs). These TCRs come from a man younger than 35 with type 2 diabetes.

The chain combines TRBV19 with TRBJ2-7; D remains unclear. CDR1 LNHDA and CDR2 SQIVND come from the germline V gene (reference sequence). The V end lost 10 bases, the J end lost 3 bases, and 16 bases lay between the germline ends. The CDR3 is 13 amino acids. The CDR3 region has the DNA TGTGCCACCCGCCAAGACGAAATCTACGAGCAGTACTTC. This encodes CATRQDEIYEQYF.

This clonotype was seen at least ten times. The gene calls are TRBV2 and TRBJ2-7; TRBD1 matches at 8 bases. With V trimmed by 5 bases and J by 5 bases, 2 bases remained unmatched. Germline assignment: CDR1 SNHLY and CDR2 FYNNEI. CDR3 size: 12 residues. CDR3 in amino acids: CASSKTGDEQYF. The DNA of the CDR3 is TGTGCCAGCAGTAAGACAGGGGACGAGCAGTACTTC.

This clonotype appeared a few times. The genes are TRBV14 and TRBJ1-4, with D possibly being TRBD1 (5 bases). The germline V gene encodes CDR1 SGHDN and CDR2 FVKESK. The CDR3 runs to 19 residues. Trimming stripped 7 bases from V and 0 bases from J, with 24 bases between. The CDR3 here is CASIPRTKKGRATNEKLFF. The CDR3 bases are TGTGCCAGCATCCCTAGGACCAAAAAGGGGAGGGCAACTAATGAAAAACTGTTTTTT.

This clonotype was found many times. The rearrangement uses TRBV2 and TRBJ1-2; D gene ambiguous. CDR1 and CDR2 from the germline V gene are SNHLY and FYNNEI. V lost 10 bases to trimming and J lost 3 bases, with 12 bases between them. This CDR3 has 12 amino acids. CDR3 region: CATNGYDYGYTF. CDR3 bases: TGTGCCACTAACGGGTACGACTATGGCTACACCTTC. The full variable domain, in which reference TRBV2 and TRBJ1-2 provide the parts outside the CDR3, is EPEVTQTPSHQVTQMGQEVILRCVPISNHLYFYWYRQILGQKVEFLVSFYNNEISEKSEIFDDQFSVERPDGSNFTLKIRSTKLEDSAMYFCATNGYDYGYTFGSGTRLTVV.

As for this clonotype: This could be a read error, since a much larger clone is one nucleotide away. The chain joins TRBV24-1 to TRBJ2-3, with D perhaps TRBD1 or TRBD2 (5 bases each). The CDR3 length is 15 residues. Germline values: CDR1 KGHDR, CDR2 SFDVKD. CDR3 amino acids: CATSDFEGNTGTQYF. The CDR3 coding sequence is TGTGCCACCAGTGATTTTGAGGGAAACACAGGTACGCAGTATTTT.

This chain connects TRBV7-2 to TRBJ1-6; TRBD1 matches 10 bases. Germline loops: CDR1 SGHTA, CDR2 FQGNSA. Losses at the gene ends were 3 bases for V and 10 bases for J; bases not matched to a gene: 6. CDR3 length: 15 amino acids. Here the CDR3 DNA reads TGTGCCAGCAGCTTGGCTGGGACAGGGGCGTCACCCCTCCACTTT. Encoded protein: CASSLAGTGASPLHF.

The chain carries TRBV7-2 and TRBJ1-1; 8 nucleotides line up with TRBD1. V trimming: 6 bases; J trimming: 3 bases; junction bases outside the gene matches: 12. This CDR3 has 16 amino acids. Germline V CDR1 and CDR2: SGHTA, FQGNSA. This chain's CDR3 is CASSRTGTEEDTEAFF. CDR3 in DNA: TGTGCCAGCAGTCGGACAGGGACCGAGGAGGACACTGAAGCTTTCTTT. Combining the CDR3 with reference TRBV7-2 and TRBJ1-1 gives the whole variable domain GAGVSQSPSNKVTEKGKDVELRCDPISGHTALYWYRQSLGQGLEFLIYFQGNSAPDKSGLPSDRFSAERTGGSVSTLTIQRTQQEDSAVYLCASSRTGTEEDTEAFFGQGTRLTVV.

This clonotype has only a few counts. The chain couples TRBV30 to TRBJ1-2, with TRBD1 matching over 9 bases. Per the germline V gene, CDR1 is GTSNPN and CDR2 is SVGIG (reference sequence). This CDR3 has 14 amino acids. J gave up 8 bases and V 1 base, and 8 bases lay outside the gene matches. CDR3 bases: TGTGCCTGGAGTGGCGGACAGGGGAAAAAGGGCTACACCTTC. Translating gives CAWSGGQGKKGYTF.

This clonotype has more than one count but fewer than ten. J is TRBJ2-7 and V is TRBV19; D assignment may be TRBD1 or TRBD2 (5 bases each). The CDR3 sequence is 13 residues long. Germline V lookup: CDR1 LNHDA, CDR2 SQIVND (reference sequence). V was clipped by 4 bases and J by 7 bases, with 14 bases between them. CDR3 loop: CASSTGTPGEQYF. The DNA of the CDR3 is TGTGCCAGTAGTACGGGGACCCCGGGGGAGCAGTACTTC.

The chain links TRBV6-5 to TRBJ2-2, with D uncertain. V was clipped by 4 bases and J by 1 base, with 7 bases between them. The CDR3 is 14 residues long. The germline CDR1 and CDR2 sequences are MNHEY and SVGAGI. The DNA for the CDR3 is TGTGCCAGCAGTTTACAGATGAACACCGGGGAGCTGTTTTTT. It is translated as CASSLQMNTGELFF.